The 25 T cell receptor beta chains given below trace back to one sample, sequenced in a study of shared T cell receptors in the human thymus. TCRdb's table, derived via immunoSEQ multiplex PCR, lists solely in-frame clones and lacks some. The sample contains about 730,000 clones, 70% to 90% of which appear only once. The same sample was also used in a study of human thymus T cells.

Specimen: thymocytes. These receptors came from a girl under two years old with a congenital heart defect.

The genes are TRBV2 and TRBJ1-2; the D is unclear. Germline CDR1 is SNHLY and CDR2 is FYNNEI. The CDR3 contains 15 residues. Trimming took off 3 bases at V and 1 base at J, with 12 bases between the two ends. This CDR3 reads CASSDSPEINYGYTF. CDR3 bases: TGTGCCAGCAGTGACAGCCCGGAGATTAACTATGGCTACACCTTC.

The rearrangement links TRBV2 to TRBJ2-5, with D perhaps TRBD2 (6 bases). The V gene's germline CDR1 is SNHLY and CDR2 FYNNEI. This CDR3 is 16 amino acids long. Trimming removed 3 bases at V and 5 bases at J, with 19 bases between. CDR3 protein: CASSEEGGVKGETQYF. The CDR3 DNA sequence: TGTGCCAGCAGTGAGGAAGGCGGGGTGAAAGGGGAGACCCAGTACTTC.

V usage is TRBV5-6 and J usage is TRBJ1-3; unclear D gene. V was cut by 4 bases and J by 0 bases, with 20 bases left in between. The V gene's germline CDR1 is SGHDT and CDR2 YYEEEE. CDR3 length: 18 residues. CDR3 nucleotide sequence: TGTGCCAGCAGCGCTAATATCCCCTCCGCCTCCTCTGGAAACACCATATATTTT. Protein product: CASSANIPSASSGNTIYF.

CDR3 sequence: CASSLVGGEGSSGNTIYF. The CDR3 coding sequence is TGTGCCAGCAGCTTAGTTGGGGGCGAGGGATCGTCTGGAAACACCATATATTTT. The chain links TRBV7-2 to TRBJ1-3; D is perhaps TRBD1 (6 bases). The CDR3 is 18 residues long. V lost 1 base, J lost 1 base, and 17 bases lay in between. Germline loops: CDR1 SGHTA, CDR2 FQGNSA.

The V and J genes are TRBV5-5 and TRBJ1-1; 7 bases fit TRBD1. Losses at the gene ends were 2 bases for V and 1 base for J; bases not matched to a gene: 8. This CDR3 is 16 amino acids long. The germline gives CDR1 SGHKS, CDR2 YYEKEE (reference sequence). Here the CDR3 reads CASSFGQAKENTEAFF. CDR3 sequence (DNA): TGTGCCAGCAGCTTTGGACAGGCCAAGGAGAACACTGAAGCTTTCTTT.

This clone showed up just a few times. The gene calls are TRBV28 and TRBJ1-2; possible D gene TRBD1, 5 bases. Trimming pared 3 bases from V and 2 bases from J, leaving 10 bases between. The CDR3 is 14 residues long. Germline V lookup: CDR1 MDHEN, CDR2 SYDVKM. CDR3 DNA: TGTGCCAGCAGTTTGGATGGGGGGAACTATGGCTACACCTTC. Translating gives CASSLDGGNYGYTF.

The chain recombines TRBV15 with TRBJ1-1; TRBD1 matches at 9 bases. V shed 3 bases, J shed 4 bases, and the junction held 12 bases outside the gene matches. CDR3 size: 17 residues. From germline, CDR1 is LNHNV and CDR2 YYDKDF (reference sequence). The CDR3 nucleotides read TGTGCCACCAGCAGGATAGGGGTGGGACAGGGAATCACTGAAGCTTTCTTT. It is translated as CATSRIGVGQGITEAFF.

J is TRBJ1-1 and V is TRBV12-5; 9 nucleotides align to TRBD1. Germline lookup yields CDR1 LGHNT and CDR2 FRNRAP. The ends lost 1 base at V and 3 bases at J; junction bases unmatched: 12. There are 18 residues in the CDR3. CDR3 in amino acids: CASGLDRGRDYIDTEAFF. Written as DNA, the CDR3 is TGTGCTAGTGGTTTGGACAGGGGGCGCGACTATATTGACACTGAAGCTTTCTTT.

The V and J genes are TRBV19 and TRBJ1-1, with D perhaps matching TRBD1 (5 bases). V was shortened by 6 bases and J by 1 base, with 9 bases between the two germline ends. This CDR3 has 13 residues. The germline V gene has CDR1 LNHDA and CDR2 SQIVND (reference sequence). The CDR3 bases are TGTGCCAGTAGACAGGTTGGGAACACTGAAGCTTTCTTT. Amino acid sequence: CASRQVGNTEAFF.

This clone occurred a few times. The CDR3, as DNA: TGCGCCAGCAGTCCGACAGGGGATAGTGGCTACACCTTC. Encoded protein: CASSPTGDSGYTF. The V gene is TRBV10-1, the J gene TRBJ1-2; 8 bases fit TRBD1. CDR3 length: 13 residues. Germline lookup yields CDR1 WNHNN and CDR2 SYGVQD (reference sequence). Trimming at V came to 5 bases and at J to 7 bases, leaving 6 bases not matched to a gene.

CDR3 amino acids: CASRGWAGGRTGNTIYF. Written as DNA, the CDR3 is TGTGCCAGCAGAGGTTGGGCAGGGGGCCGCACTGGAAACACCATATATTTT. This chain uses TRBV9 with TRBJ1-3; 8 nucleotides agree with TRBD1. Per the germline V gene, CDR1 is SGDLS and CDR2 is YYNGEE. The CDR3 totals 17 residues. Losses at the gene ends were 5 bases for V and 2 bases for J; bases not matched to a gene: 12.

The gene calls are TRBV7-2 and TRBJ1-2, with 8 nucleotides matching TRBD1. V shed 0 bases, J shed 8 bases, and the junction held 5 bases outside the gene matches. Per the germline V gene, CDR1 is SGHTA and CDR2 is FQGNSA. There are 14 residues in the CDR3. CDR3 region: CASSLARQGKGYTF. CDR3 nucleotide sequence: TGTGCCAGCAGCTTAGCGCGACAGGGGAAAGGCTACACCTTC.

The CDR3 loop reads CASRKQGVHEQYF. The CDR3 DNA reads as TGTGCCAGCAGAAAACAGGGGGTCCACGAGCAGTACTTC. This chain uses TRBV28 with TRBJ2-7, with 8 bases that match TRBD1. In germline, CDR1 is MDHEN, CDR2 SYDVKM. V lost 6 bases, J lost 5 bases, and 6 bases stayed unmatched. The CDR3 loop spans 13 amino acids. The full variable domain, rest sourced from reference TRBV28 and TRBJ2-7, is DVKVTQSSRYLVKRTGEKVFLECVQDMDHENMFWYRQDPGLGLRLIYFSYDVKMKEKGDIPEGYSVSREKKERFSLILESASTNQTSMYLCASRKQGVHEQYFGPGTRLTVT.

The chain employs TRBV14 and TRBJ1-5, with 11 bases that match TRBD1. V lost 5 bases and J lost 3; bases outside the gene matches: 6. Germline-derived CDR1 and CDR2 are SGHDN and FVKESK. The CDR3 length is 16 residues. In nucleotides, the CDR3 is TGTGCCAGCAGCGTGGACAGGGGGCTTTACAATCAGCCCCAGCATTTT. Translation: CASSVDRGLYNQPQHF.

This clone has a handful of counts. The chain joins TRBV27 to TRBJ2-3; 12 bases line up with TRBD2. Unmatched junction bases numbered 12, after V lost 2 bases and J lost 6 bases. Germline-derived CDR1 and CDR2 are MNHEY and SMNVEV (reference sequence). This CDR3 contains 18 residues. The CDR3 sequence: CASSLRLASGGESDTQYF. The CDR3 nucleotides are TGTGCCAGCAGTTTACGGTTGGCTAGCGGGGGGGAGTCCGATACGCAGTATTTT.

J is TRBJ2-7 and V is TRBV11-2, with D possibly TRBD1 on 6 matching bases. This CDR3 is built from 16 residues. In germline, CDR1 is SGHAT, CDR2 FQNNGV. Trimming took 1 base from V and 2 from J, leaving 15 bases between them. This chain's CDR3 is CASSLARPGTPYEQYF. DNA for the CDR3: TGTGCCAGCAGCTTAGCTAGACCCGGGACACCCTACGAGCAGTACTTC.

The chain recombines TRBV6-5 with TRBJ1-5; 8 bases fit TRBD1. The germline gives CDR1 MNHEY, CDR2 SVGAGI. CDR3 length: 13 amino acids. V was clipped by 8 bases and J by 3 bases; unmatched bases: 3. CDR3 residues: CASLGQVNQPQHF. CDR3 nucleotide sequence: TGTGCCAGCCTGGGACAGGTCAATCAGCCCCAGCATTTT.

J is TRBJ2-4 and V is TRBV5-6, with D possibly matching TRBD2 (5 bases). The CDR3 loop spans 13 amino acids. V lost 1 base to trimming and J lost 9 bases, with 11 bases between them. In germline, CDR1 is SGHDT, CDR2 YYEEEE. CDR3 DNA: TGTGCCAGCAGCTTGCTAAATGAGGGCATTCAGTACTTC. Its protein is CASSLLNEGIQYF.

The chain employs TRBV29-1 and TRBJ1-2, with 8 bases fitting TRBD1. This CDR3 has 15 residues. Germline-derived CDR1 and CDR2 are SQVTM and ANQGSEA. V was clipped by 5 bases and J by 5 bases; unmatched bases: 13. The DNA of the CDR3 is TGCAGCGTTCAGGACAGGGTAGAGCTACTATATGGCTACACCTTC. Protein: CSVQDRVELLYGYTF.

The chain carries TRBV5-6 and TRBJ2-7, with TRBD1 matching over 9 bases. The junction had 8 bases not matched to a gene; V was cut back by 1 base and J by 6 bases. This CDR3 has 15 residues. CDR1 is SGHDT and CDR2 is YYEEEE in the germline V gene. The chain's CDR3 is CASSLRDRESLEQYF. DNA of the CDR3: TGTGCCAGCAGCTTGCGGGACAGGGAGTCCCTCGAGCAGTACTTC. Combining the CDR3 with reference TRBV5-6 and TRBJ2-7 gives the whole variable domain DAGVTQSPTHLIKTRGQQVTLRCSPKSGHDTVSWYQQALGQGPQFIFQYYEEEERQRGNFPDRFSGHQFPNYSSELNVNALLLGDSALYLCASSLRDRESLEQYFGPGTRLTVT.

V gene TRBV29-1 combines with J gene TRBJ2-5, with TRBD2 matching 8 bases. This CDR3 is built from 14 residues. Looked up from germline, CDR1 is SQVTM and CDR2 is ANQGSEA. Germline trimming cut 7 bases from V and 1 base from J; bases unmatched to any gene: 8. CDR3 amino acids: CSGSGLGPQETQYF. As DNA, the CDR3 is TGCAGCGGATCGGGACTAGGGCCCCAAGAGACCCAGTACTTC.

The gene calls are TRBV4-2 and TRBJ2-2, with TRBD2 as a possible D gene (5 bases). Germline V gene lookup returns CDR1 LGHNA and CDR2 YNFKEQ. The CDR3 has 16 amino acids. Trimming removed 4 bases at V and 7 bases at J, with 19 bases between. The CDR3 loop reads CASSPAIGEYNGELFF. The DNA of the CDR3 is TGTGCCAGCAGCCCAGCGATCGGGGAATATAACGGGGAGCTGTTTTTT.

This chain connects TRBV7-2 to TRBJ1-5; 9 bases map to TRBD1. The trim removed 5 bases at V and 3 bases at J, leaving 11 bases unmatched. The germline gives CDR1 SGHTA, CDR2 FQGNSA. The CDR3 is 17 amino acids. CDR3 nucleotides: TGTGCCAGCAGCCATAACCCGGGACAGGGCATCAATCAGCCCCAGCATTTT. This codes for CASSHNPGQGINQPQHF.

The gene calls are TRBV10-3 and TRBJ1-2; 9 positions agree with TRBD1. V was clipped by 6 bases and J by 8 bases; unmatched bases: 7. Germline CDR1 ENHRY, CDR2 SYGVKD. This CDR3 comprises 13 residues. This chain's CDR3 is CAIRDRGRRGYTF. The CDR3 DNA reads TGTGCCATCAGGGACAGGGGCCGCCGGGGCTACACCTTC.

This clone has only one observation. The chain links TRBV4-2 to TRBJ2-5; 7 nucleotides match TRBD2. This CDR3 spans 15 amino acids. Per germline, CDR1 LGHNA and CDR2 YNFKEQ. Losses at the gene ends were 0 bases for V and 5 bases for J; bases not matched to a gene: 6. CDR3 sequence: CASSQDRTRRETQYF. As DNA, the CDR3 is TGTGCCAGCAGCCAAGATCGGACTAGACGGGAGACCCAGTACTTC.